A single sample gave rise to the 26 T cell receptor beta chains below, sequenced in a study of blood T cell repertoires in COVID-19. TCRdb's table, derived via immunoSEQ multiplex PCR, lists solely in-frame clones and lacks some. The sample records hundreds of thousands of clones, 86% being singletons. Input material: PBMCs or T cells enriched from blood (not recorded which). The origin of the receptors is a woman between 45 and 60 years old who had recovered from COVID-19.

This chain joins TRBV3-1 (or the pseudogene TRBV3-2) and TRBJ2-3, with no clear D. Germline CDR1 reads LGHDT; CDR2 reads YNNKEL (reference sequence). Trimming shortened V by 4 bases and J by 4 bases, and 18 bases separated the two germline ends. The CDR3 runs to 16 residues. CDR3 nucleotide sequence: TGTGCCAGCAGCCGTCTCACGGGTCCCCAGTCAGATACGCAGTATTTT. Protein: CASSRLTGPQSDTQYF.

In this sample, this clone turned up a few times. The chain is built from TRBV6-5 and TRBJ2-7; TRBD1 might be the D (5 bases). This CDR3 contains 13 residues. V was cut by 5 bases and J by 3 bases, with 11 bases left in between. Germline CDR1 is MNHEY and CDR2 is SVGAGI. CDR3 loop: CASSPVDSYEQYF. For the CDR3, the DNA is TGTGCCAGCAGTCCCGTTGACAGCTACGAGCAGTACTTC.

With regard to this clone: The limits of the CDR3 on the DNA are not certain, so only TCRdb's listed CDR3 is given. The rearrangement links TRBV6-5 to TRBJ1-4. Germline V CDR1 and CDR2: MNHEY, SVGAGI. With termini counted, the CDR3 has 14 amino acids. CDR3 protein: CASILGGTNEKLFF.

The J gene is TRBJ2-2, the V gene TRBV6-2 or TRBV6-3, with 12 bases that match TRBD2. Germline values: CDR1 MNHEY, CDR2 SVGEGT. J was trimmed by 4 bases and V by 0 bases; bases with no gene match: 3. The CDR3 runs 17 residues. CDR3 protein: CASSYSGLAGITGELFF. The CDR3 coding sequence is TGTGCCAGCAGTTACTCCGGACTAGCGGGGATCACCGGGGAGCTGTTTTTT.

CDR3: CASSYSPAGRLDEQYF. In nucleotides, the CDR3 is TGTGCCAGCAGTTACTCACCAGCGGGTCGGTTGGACGAGCAGTACTTC. The chain has TRBV6-2 or TRBV6-3 and TRBJ2-7; tentatively, D is TRBD2 (6 bases). CDR3 length: 16 residues. Trimming left V 0 bases short and J 5 bases short, with 17 bases between. Germline V gives CDR1 MNHEY, CDR2 SVGEGT.

V is TRBV10-3 and J is TRBJ2-1, with D maybe TRBD2 (5 bases). This CDR3 is 14 amino acids long. With 8 bases removed from V and 6 bases from J, the gap between germline ends came to 17 bases. Germline CDR1 and CDR2: ENHRY and SYGVKD. In nucleotides, the CDR3 is TGTGCCATCGGGCGGTCCGGGGTCTCCAATGAGCAGTTCTTC. This translates into CAIGRSGVSNEQFF.

The chain recombines TRBV6-2 or TRBV6-3 with TRBJ1-5; D unclear. Looked up from germline, CDR1 is MNHEY and CDR2 is SVGEGT. V shed 6 bases and J shed 1 base, with 19 bases lying between them. The CDR3 has 17 residues. CDR3 nucleotide sequence: TGTGCCAGCAGCCGAATACCCAAACAGATAAGCAATCAGCCCCAGCATTTT. Protein sequence: CASSRIPKQISNQPQHF.

This clone occurred once. The CDR3 nucleotides are TGTGCCAGCAGTCCCGTTCGCGTATCGCAGTATTTT. This sequence encodes CASSPVRVSQYF. The rearrangement uses TRBV27 and TRBJ2-3; no clear D. Germline assignment: CDR1 MNHEY and CDR2 SMNVEV (reference sequence). V lost 5 bases, J lost 10 bases, and 13 bases lay in between. This CDR3 is 12 amino acids long.

The chain links TRBV7-2 to TRBJ2-1; 8 bases align to TRBD1. CDR3 length equals 15 residues. The germline gives CDR1 SGHTA, CDR2 FQGNSA. J was trimmed by 2 bases and V by 5 bases; bases with no gene match: 5. The CDR3: CASSTGQGTYNEQFF. The DNA for the CDR3 is TGTGCCAGCAGCACCGGACAGGGTACCTACAATGAGCAGTTCTTC.

The V call is TRBV4-3, the J call TRBJ2-7; possibly TRBD2 for D (5 bases). The CDR3 runs to 17 residues. The V gene lost 1 base and the J gene lost 0 bases, with 16 bases spanning the gap. CDR1 and CDR2 (germline): LGHNA, YSLEER. The CDR3 reads CASSQGLASRSSYEQYF. Here the CDR3 DNA reads TGCGCCAGCAGCCAAGGGCTAGCCTCTAGGAGCTCCTACGAGCAGTACTTC.

This clone was counted only a few times. The chain is built from TRBV27 and TRBJ1-5; 11 bases are a match to TRBD1. The CDR3 runs to 16 residues. Trimming at V came to 6 bases and at J to 5 bases, leaving 9 bases not matched to a gene. Looked up from germline, CDR1 is MNHEY and CDR2 is SMNVEV (reference sequence). The CDR3 bases are TGTGCCAGCAGCCCCCGGGACAGGGGGGGCCATCAGCCCCAGCATTTT. This codes for CASSPRDRGGHQPQHF.

The chain employs TRBV25-1 and TRBJ1-1; no definite D call. V gave up 3 bases and J gave up 1 base, with 12 bases separating them. There are 15 residues in the CDR3. Germline lookup yields CDR1 MGHDK and CDR2 SYGVNS. The CDR3 nucleotides read TGTGCCAGCAGTGACCCTTCACTTGGGAACACTGAAGCTTTCTTT. Translation: CASSDPSLGNTEAFF.

This chain links TRBV5-1 with TRBJ2-2; D remains ambiguous. Trimming took 0 bases from V and 0 from J, leaving 3 bases between them. The CDR3 is made up of 14 amino acids. Per germline, CDR1 SGHRS and CDR2 YFSETQ. The CDR3 DNA is TGCGCCAGCAGCTTGGCAGCGAACACCGGGGAGCTGTTTTTT. It translates to CASSLAANTGELFF.

Points on this clone: Other DNA sequences of this sample code for an identical CDR3. J is TRBJ1-5 and V is TRBV27; 10 bases fit TRBD1. Germline values: CDR1 MNHEY, CDR2 SMNVEV (reference sequence). The CDR3 covers 15 residues. Unmatched junction bases numbered 0, after V lost 3 bases and J lost 1 base. The CDR3, as DNA: TGTGCCAGCAGTTTGGGACAGGGGAGCAATCAGCCCCAGCATTTT. It specifies CASSLGQGSNQPQHF.

The CDR3 region has the DNA TGTGCCAGCAGCTTTCACGGGAACTATGGCTACACCTTC. Translation gives CASSFHGNYGYTF. The chain uses TRBV7-9 and TRBJ1-2, with unresolved D. This CDR3 comprises 13 residues. The V end was cut by 3 bases, the J end by 2 bases, with 7 bases between. Germline V lookup: CDR1 SEHNR, CDR2 FQNEAQ (reference sequence).

The rearrangement links TRBV4-2 to TRBJ1-4; D call uncertain. This CDR3 has 15 residues. Trimming shortened V by 0 bases and J by 0 bases, and 5 bases separated the two germline ends. Germline V gene data show CDR1 as LGHNA and CDR2 as YNFKEQ. The CDR3 sequence is CASSQDLATNEKLFF. CDR3 DNA sequence: TGTGCCAGCAGCCAAGACCTTGCAACTAATGAAAAACTGTTTTTT.

By share, this clone ranks as medium-sized (0.01 to 0.1%). This chain links TRBV7-8 with TRBJ1-5; a weak D match, TRBD1 (5 bases). The germline V gene encodes CDR1 SGHVS and CDR2 FQNEAQ. V was trimmed by 2 bases and J by 1 base, leaving 9 bases between them. This CDR3 is built from 15 residues. The CDR3 DNA is TGTGCCAGCAGCTTATGGGGCGAGAGCAATCAGCCCCAGCATTTT. Translated: CASSLWGESNQPQHF.

This sequence joins TRBV3-1 (or the pseudogene TRBV3-2) and TRBJ2-1, with TRBD2 matching over 8 bases. Germline CDR1 LGHDT, CDR2 YNNKEL (reference sequence). Trimming took 0 bases from V and 8 from J; bases not matched to a gene: 27. The CDR3 consists of 22 residues. The CDR3 sequence is CASSQERGTTGGRTLVSDEQFF. DNA for the CDR3: TGTGCCAGCAGCCAAGAGAGGGGCACGACGGGCGGGAGGACACTTGTTTCTGATGAGCAGTTCTTC.

This chain links TRBV4-3 with TRBJ2-7; TRBD2 matches at 7 bases. The CDR3 runs to 15 residues. Trimming cost V 1 base and J 3 bases; bases outside gene matches: 6. Looked up from germline, CDR1 is LGHNA and CDR2 is YSLEER. CDR3 region: CASSQVWRENYEQYF. The CDR3 DNA is TGCGCCAGCAGCCAAGTCTGGCGGGAGAACTACGAGCAGTACTTC.

The chain is built from TRBV5-1 and TRBJ2-5, with a possible D match to TRBD2 (7 bases). V lost 2 bases to trimming and J lost 6 bases, with 14 bases between them. The CDR3 has 14 residues. Per the germline V gene, CDR1 is SGHRS and CDR2 is YFSETQ. CDR3 sequence: CASSFPEGGQTQYF. The CDR3 region has the DNA TGCGCCAGCAGCTTCCCGGAGGGGGGGCAGACCCAGTACTTC.

The chain uses TRBV7-8 and TRBJ2-2; 7 bases line up with TRBD2. Germline V gene lookup returns CDR1 SGHVS and CDR2 FQNEAQ. The V segment lost 1 base and the J segment 0 bases; nucleotides outside the gene matches: 11. The CDR3 extends over 19 amino acids. CDR3 amino acids: CASSLGRALRGTNTGELFF. CDR3 nucleotide sequence: TGTGCCAGCAGCTTAGGCAGGGCGCTGCGGGGGACGAACACCGGGGAGCTGTTTTTT.

V gene TRBV19 combines with J gene TRBJ1-5, with D maybe TRBD1 (6 bases). This CDR3 region has 16 residues. Trimming left V 5 bases short and J 0 bases short, with 14 bases between. Germline V lookup: CDR1 LNHDA, CDR2 SQIVND (reference sequence). The DNA for the CDR3 is TGTGCCAGTAGTGCACAGGGTTTTCATAGCAATCAGCCCCAGCATTTT. This gives the protein CASSAQGFHSNQPQHF. Filled out from reference TRBV19 and TRBJ1-5, the complete variable domain reads DGGITQSPKYLFRKEGQNVTLSCEQNLNHDAMYWYRQDPGQGLRLIYYSQIVNDFQKGDIAEGYSVSREKKESFPLTVTSAQKNPTAFYLCASSAQGFHSNQPQHFGDGTRLSIL.

V gene TRBV15 combines with J gene TRBJ1-1; 8 bases are shared with TRBD1. The germline V gene encodes CDR1 LNHNV and CDR2 YYDKDF (reference sequence). Trimming cost V 5 bases and J 1 base; bases outside gene matches: 3. This CDR3 is 14 amino acids long. CDR3 coding DNA: TGTGCCACCAGCGAAGACAGGGGGAACACTGAAGCTTTCTTT. As protein: CATSEDRGNTEAFF.

This rearrangement joins TRBV4-1 to TRBJ2-1, with 9 bases identical to TRBD1. V lost 0 bases to trimming and J lost 4 bases; unmatched junction nucleotides: 7. This CDR3 is 17 amino acids long. The germline CDR1 and CDR2 sequences are MGHRA and YSYEKL. The CDR3 sequence: CASSQDRTGDGYNEQFF. In nucleotides, the CDR3 is TGCGCCAGCAGCCAAGATCGGACAGGGGATGGTTACAATGAGCAGTTCTTC.

This clone has only a few counts. The V gene is TRBV3-1 (or the pseudogene TRBV3-2), the J gene TRBJ1-3; 7 nucleotides agree with TRBD1. The trim removed 2 bases at V and 3 bases at J, leaving 10 bases unmatched. The CDR3 spans 17 residues. Germline V CDR1 and CDR2: LGHDT, YNNKEL (reference sequence). This CDR3 reads CASSQYPQGTVGNTIYF. The CDR3 coding sequence is TGTGCCAGCAGCCAATACCCACAGGGGACAGTTGGAAACACCATATATTTT.

The CDR3 here is CASSMVLGNYGYTF. CDR3 in DNA: TGTGCCAGTAGTATGGTTCTCGGTAACTATGGCTACACCTTC. The chain carries TRBV19 and TRBJ1-2; no clear D gene. Germline V gene lookup returns CDR1 LNHDA and CDR2 SQIVND (reference sequence). The V and J ends lost 3 bases and 1 base respectively, with 9 bases between them. CDR3 size: 14 residues.